This passage covers 5 T cell receptor beta chains from one sample sequenced in a study of tumor-infiltrating lymphocytes in oesophageal squamous cell carcinoma. MiXCR, run by TCRdb on the PCR reads, gives a single entry per CDR3 protein. The data show more than 15,000 distinct CDR3 sequences, roughly 40% seen once. Sequenced sample: normal esophageal tissue next to the tumor. The origin of the receptors is a female donor with esophageal squamous cell carcinoma.

The rearrangement joins TRBV7-2 to TRBJ2-6, with TRBD2 matching 8 bases. This CDR3 contains 17 residues. After removal of 5 bases from V and 1 base from J, the junction contained 7 bases not matched to a gene. CDR1 and CDR2 (germline): SGHTA, FQGNSA. CDR3 sequence reads: CASSPGTRASGANVLTF. CDR3 bases: TGTGCCAGCAGCCCCGGGACTAGAGCATCTGGGGCCAACGTCCTGACTTTC.

The chain joins TRBV12-3 or TRBV12-4 to TRBJ2-7; the match to TRBD1 covers 11 bases. The length of the CDR3 is 16 residues. V lost 1 base and J lost 2; bases outside the gene matches: 4. The CDR3 spells CASSLGGTGGTYEQYF. The CDR3 DNA sequence: TGTGCCAGCAGTTTAGGCGGGACAGGGGGGACCTACGAGCAGTACTTC.

This chain uses TRBV11-2 with TRBJ2-5; TRBD1 agrees at 11 bases. Germline CDR1 is SGHAT and CDR2 is FQNNGV. This CDR3 is built from 15 residues. With V trimmed by 5 bases and J by 5 bases, 7 bases remained unmatched. The CDR3 DNA follows: TGTGCCAGCAGCCCATGGACAGGGGGCCTCGAGACCCAGTACTTC. Translated, it gives CASSPWTGGLETQYF.

The rearrangement links TRBV7-9 to TRBJ2-3; 9 positions agree with TRBD2. Germline values: CDR1 SEHNR, CDR2 FQNEAQ (reference sequence). The CDR3 loop spans 16 amino acids. Trimming cost V 0 bases and J 14 bases; bases outside gene matches: 15. CDR3 amino acids: CASSLAASGNTGELYF. CDR3 in DNA: TGTGCCAGCAGCTTAGCGGCTAGCGGGAACACCGGGGAGCTGTATTTT.

By sample fraction, this clonotype is medium-sized. CDR3 sequence reads: CASRSQGGNEQFF. CDR3 bases: TGTGCCAGCAGATCACAGGGCGGGAATGAGCAGTTCTTC. The chain has TRBV6-1 and TRBJ2-1; TRBD1 is a possible D gene (6 bases). V dropped 6 bases and J dropped 7 bases, with 13 bases sitting between them. Germline lookup yields CDR1 MNHNS and CDR2 SASEGT. The CDR3 runs to 13 residues.